These 17 T cell receptor beta chains share one sample of origin, sequenced in a study of shared clonotypes between healthy human individuals. Generated by immunoSEQ multiplex PCR, the TCRdb table keeps only in-frame clones and is missing some. The repertoire holds hundreds of thousands of clones, with about 91% as singletons. CD45RO-negative, CCR7-selected cells formed the naive CD8 fraction, which excluded terminally differentiated effector memory CD45RA+ cells. The sequencing input was naive CD8+ T cells sorted from blood. The receptor source for this set is a man aged 25-45 years in good health.

The rearrangement links TRBV7-3 to TRBJ2-7; 8 bases are a match to TRBD2. CDR1 is SGHTA, CDR2 FQGTGA, per germline. The CDR3 spans 16 residues. V lost 2 bases and J lost 5; bases outside the gene matches: 11. CDR3 bases: TGTGCCAGCAGCTTAGGTTTCGGGAGGGCCATTGACGAGCAGTACTTC. Its protein is CASSLGFGRAIDEQYF. The complete variable domain, with remaining parts taken from reference TRBV7-3 and TRBJ2-7, reads GAGVSQTPSNKVTEKGKYVELRCDPISGHTALYWYRQSLGQGPEFLIYFQGTGAADDSGLPNDRFFAVRPEGSVSTLKIQRTERGDSAVYLCASSLGFGRAIDEQYFGPGTRLTVT.

As concerns this clone: The same CDR3 also results from other DNA sequences found in this sample. The rearrangement uses TRBV27 and TRBJ2-1; 12 nucleotides align to TRBD2. V lost 4 bases to trimming and J lost 0 bases; unmatched junction nucleotides: 4. Germline V gives CDR1 MNHEY, CDR2 SMNVEV (reference sequence). This CDR3 region has 17 residues. The CDR3 here is CASSSGLAGSSYNEQFF. The CDR3 bases are TGTGCCAGCAGTTCGGGACTAGCGGGCAGCTCCTACAATGAGCAGTTCTTC.

The chain is built from TRBV6-1 and TRBJ2-1, with no clear D. The germline gives CDR1 MNHNS, CDR2 SASEGT. This CDR3 is 11 amino acids long. V dropped 6 bases and J dropped 6 bases, with 6 bases sitting between them. The CDR3 sequence is CASRPSNEQFF. The CDR3 DNA follows: TGTGCCAGCAGGCCATCCAATGAGCAGTTCTTC.

The rearrangement uses TRBV11-2 and TRBJ2-7, with 9 nucleotides matching TRBD1. Germline V CDR1 and CDR2: SGHAT, FQNNGV. The CDR3 covers 15 residues. Trimming took 3 bases from V and 1 from J; bases not matched to a gene: 4. The CDR3 region is CASSFGTGHSYEQYF. CDR3 coding DNA: TGTGCCAGCAGCTTCGGGACAGGGCATTCCTACGAGCAGTACTTC.

The chain recombines TRBV9 with TRBJ2-1, with 12 bases lining up with TRBD2. The V gene end was trimmed by 0 bases and the J gene end by 8 bases; junction bases not matched to a gene: 6. CDR1 SGDLS and CDR2 YYNGEE come from the germline V gene. This CDR3 is built from 16 residues. Written as DNA, the CDR3 is TGTGCCAGCAGCGTAGGGGTCAGACTAGCGGGAGATGAGCAGTTCTTC. This codes for CASSVGVRLAGDEQFF.

For the CDR3, the DNA is TGTGCCAGCAGCCCTGTAAACACCGGGGAGCTGTTTTTT. Amino acid sequence: CASSPVNTGELFF. J is TRBJ2-2 and V is TRBV9; D is unclear. The CDR3 totals 13 residues. V lost 4 bases and J lost 2, with 6 bases in between. The germline V gene has CDR1 SGDLS and CDR2 YYNGEE.

The V gene is TRBV27, the J gene TRBJ2-1, with D unresolved. The ends were cut back, 3 bases at V and 0 bases at J, with 6 bases in the middle. Germline CDR1 is MNHEY and CDR2 is SMNVEV (reference sequence). The CDR3 is made up of 14 amino acids. In DNA, the CDR3 is TGTGCCAGCAGTTTGTCTTACTCCTACAATGAGCAGTTCTTC. Translation: CASSLSYSYNEQFF.

The chain employs TRBV30 and TRBJ2-1; D gene uncertain. The CDR3 runs to 11 residues. The germline CDR1 and CDR2 sequences are GTSNPN and SVGIG (reference sequence). Trimming took off 5 bases at V and 7 bases at J, with 9 bases between the two ends. CDR3 sequence reads: CAWAPTNEQFF. CDR3 DNA: TGTGCCTGGGCCCCCACGAATGAGCAGTTCTTC.

The gene calls are TRBV27 and TRBJ2-7, with D maybe TRBD2 (6 bases). Germline-derived CDR1 and CDR2 are MNHEY and SMNVEV (reference sequence). The V end lost 2 bases, the J end lost 0 bases, and 11 bases lay between the germline ends. The CDR3 extends over 15 amino acids. The CDR3 nucleotides read TGTGCCAGCAGTTTAACGGGAGATCTCTCCTACGAGCAGTACTTC. It translates to CASSLTGDLSYEQYF.

The chain carries TRBV6-5 and TRBJ1-2; D ambiguous. Looked up from germline, CDR1 is MNHEY and CDR2 is SVGAGI. V lost 2 bases and J lost 5, with 6 bases in between. The CDR3 is 12 amino acids. The CDR3 region is CASSYEPYGYTF. The CDR3 nucleotides read TGTGCCAGCAGTTACGAGCCTTATGGCTACACCTTC.

The chain joins TRBV29-1 to TRBJ2-3; 9 bases align to TRBD2. The junction had 15 bases not matched to a gene; V was cut back by 7 bases and J by 4 bases. CDR3 length equals 16 residues. Germline values: CDR1 SQVTM, CDR2 ANQGSEA. The CDR3 spells CSAFGAGGPRADTQYF. CDR3 in DNA: TGCAGCGCCTTCGGGGCGGGAGGGCCGAGGGCAGATACGCAGTATTTT.

V and J are TRBV27 and TRBJ2-7, with a weak D call TRBD1 (5 bases). Germline values: CDR1 MNHEY, CDR2 SMNVEV (reference sequence). Trimming cost V 5 bases and J 6 bases, with 11 bases left between them. The CDR3 is 12 amino acids. The DNA for the CDR3 is TGTGCCAGCAGTAAACCTAGGGGCGAGCAGTACTTC. As protein: CASSKPRGEQYF.

The chain uses TRBV15 and TRBJ1-5, with D possibly TRBD1 on 5 matching bases. The germline gives CDR1 LNHNV, CDR2 YYDKDF (reference sequence). CDR3 length equals 16 residues. Trimming left V 0 bases short and J 4 bases short, with 13 bases between. In DNA, the CDR3 is TGTGCCACCAGCAGAGATCGGGGGGACCCAAATCAGCCCCAGCATTTT. This codes for CATSRDRGDPNQPQHF.

J is TRBJ2-2 and V is TRBV27; no definite D call. CDR3 length equals 16 residues. V was pared by 7 bases and J by 4 bases, with 19 bases between. Germline values: CDR1 MNHEY, CDR2 SMNVEV (reference sequence). CDR3 sequence: CASTPDVGWGTGELFF. Here the CDR3 DNA reads TGTGCCAGCACCCCTGATGTAGGGTGGGGCACCGGGGAGCTGTTTTTT.

V is TRBV21-1 and J is TRBJ2-3; the table gives TRBD1 as D, unverified against the DNA. TRBV21-1 is tagged as a pseudogene. The CDR3 loop spans 19 amino acids. CDR3 loop: CASSKCRRGQGGSTDTQYF. The CDR3 region has the DNA TGTGCCAGCAGCAAATGCCGAAGAGGACAGGGTGGAAGCACAGATACGCAGTATTTT.

A word on this clone: This sample includes further DNA sequences coding for the same CDR3. J is TRBJ2-1 and V is TRBV2; no clear D gene. V lost 8 bases and J 6 bases, leaving 5 bases between the germline ends. Germline V gene lookup returns CDR1 SNHLY and CDR2 FYNNEI. CDR3 length: 10 residues. DNA for the CDR3: TGTGCCAGCCGTGGCAATGAGCAGTTCTTC. This encodes CASRGNEQFF.

The chain links TRBV19 to TRBJ2-1; maybe TRBD2 (6 bases). The V gene's germline CDR1 is LNHDA and CDR2 SQIVND (reference sequence). CDR3 length equals 15 residues. V was trimmed by 9 bases and J by 0 bases, leaving 15 bases between them. CDR3 DNA: TGTGCCAGCACCGCCGGGGGAAGCTCCTACAATGAGCAGTTCTTC. Protein sequence: CASTAGGSSYNEQFF.